Ten or more counts support the clone carrying this T cell receptor (beta chain). Its matching antigen is unknown. These data come from a study of blood T cells in healthy people across ages. Study-wide findings and caveats: Those diversity estimates obtained from one million T cells were thought to be underestimates. Donors of long life had a larger count of naive CD4+ cells and greater diversity than aged donors.

V was pared by 0 bases and J by 5 bases, with 4 bases of the junction left unmatched. The V gene's germline CDR1 is SGHDT and CDR2 YYEEEE. This CDR3 contains 15 residues. Sample-barcoded 5' priming and a J-beta primer mix drove a second PCR of 7 to 11 cycles. Sequencing yielded, for each sample, at least 2.5 million paired-end reads carrying CDR3. TCRdb independently ran MiXCR on the 5' RACE reads; one entry per CDR3 protein. The data hold about 680,000 distinct CDR3 sequences, with 45% to 50% observed a single time. The receptor's source is a woman aged 60-75 years in good health. Specimen: blood. V is TRBV5-6 and J is TRBJ2-3, with 9 nucleotides matching TRBD2. CDR3 sequence reads: CASSLVSGSVDTQYF. In nucleotides, the CDR3 is TGTGCCAGCAGCTTGGTTAGCGGGAGTGTAGATACGCAGTATTTT.